This T cell receptor (beta chain) came from a study of control samples from healthy donors and cancer patients (dated by TCRdb to about 2020). Of note for this clone: Its antigen target is currently unknown. One base away there is no much larger clone; base qualities are not given.

Trimming costs V 4 bases and J 3 bases, and their ends lie 10 bases apart. Per the germline V gene (reference sequence), GTSNPN is the CDR1 and SVGIG is the CDR2. CDR3 length: 12 amino acids, cysteine to phenylalanine. Of the read, only the CDR3 DNA is kept; its 36 bases are in frame from base 1. The library came from the immunoSEQ multiplex PCR assay. The source is immuneACCESS, and TCRdb retained only in-frame sequences with V and J called. Part of the clones is not carried over; for the studies checked, unresolved V genes explain less than half of this, and the remainder is unexplained. The sample table lists 50,000 or so clones, 95% of them with a count of one. The ten largest clones take up approximately 2.4% of the sample.

The specimen was blood. This chain is built from TRBV30 and TRBJ2-7; the D segment cannot be called with confidence. The source is a man between 25 and 39 years old in good health. CDR3 loop: CAWKEDLYEQYF. The DNA sequence is given as TGTGCCTGGAAAGAGGATCTCTACGAGCAGTACTTC. Beyond the CDR3, the reference TRBV30 and TRBJ2-7 genes provide the residues; the full variable domain reads: SQTIHQWPATLVQPVGSPLSLECTVEGTSNPNLYWYRQAAGRGLQLLFYSVGIGQISSEVPQNLSASRPQDRQFILSSKKLLLSDSGFYLCAWKEDLYEQYFGPGTRLTVT.